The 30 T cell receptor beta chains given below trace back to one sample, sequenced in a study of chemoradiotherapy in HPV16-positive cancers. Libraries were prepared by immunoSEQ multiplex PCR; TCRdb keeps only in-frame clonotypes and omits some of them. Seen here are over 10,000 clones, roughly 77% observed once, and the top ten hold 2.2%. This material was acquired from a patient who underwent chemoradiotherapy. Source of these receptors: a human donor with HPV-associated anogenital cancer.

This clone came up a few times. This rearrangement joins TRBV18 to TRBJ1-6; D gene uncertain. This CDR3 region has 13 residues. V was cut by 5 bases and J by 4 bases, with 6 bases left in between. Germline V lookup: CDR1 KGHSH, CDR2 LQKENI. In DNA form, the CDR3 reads TGTGCCAGCTCAGGGTCTTATAATTCACCCCTCCACTTT. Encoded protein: CASSGSYNSPLHF. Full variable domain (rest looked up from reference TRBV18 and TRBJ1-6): NAGVMQNPRHLVRRRGQEARLRCSPMKGHSHVYWYRQLPEEGLKFMVYLQKENIIDESGMPKERFSAEFPKEGPSILRIQQVVRGDSAAYFCASSGSYNSPLHFGNGTRLTVT.

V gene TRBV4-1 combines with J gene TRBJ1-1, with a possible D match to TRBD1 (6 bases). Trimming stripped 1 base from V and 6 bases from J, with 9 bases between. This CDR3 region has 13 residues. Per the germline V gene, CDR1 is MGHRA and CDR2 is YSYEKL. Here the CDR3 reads CASSQGGGPEAFF. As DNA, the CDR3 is TGCGCCAGCAGCCAAGGTGGGGGCCCTGAAGCTTTCTTT.

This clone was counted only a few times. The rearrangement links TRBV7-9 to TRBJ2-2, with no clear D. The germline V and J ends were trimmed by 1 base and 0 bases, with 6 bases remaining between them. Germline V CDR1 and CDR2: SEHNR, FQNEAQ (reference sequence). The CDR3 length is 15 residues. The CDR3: CASSLGAANTGELFF. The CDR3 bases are TGTGCCAGCAGCTTAGGGGCAGCGAACACCGGGGAGCTGTTTTTT.

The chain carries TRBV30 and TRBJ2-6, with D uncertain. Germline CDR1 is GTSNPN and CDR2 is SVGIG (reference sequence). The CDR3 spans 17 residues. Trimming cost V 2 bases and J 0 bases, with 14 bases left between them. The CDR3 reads CAWSLTSKRSGANVLTF. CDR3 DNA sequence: TGTGCCTGGAGTTTAACTTCTAAACGCTCTGGGGCCAACGTCCTGACTTTC.

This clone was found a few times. The CDR3 DNA is TGTGCCAGCAGTGAAGGTAGCAATCAGCCCCAGCATTTT. Amino acid sequence: CASSEGSNQPQHF. The V gene is TRBV6-4, the J gene TRBJ1-5; D not certain. The CDR3 is made up of 13 amino acids. V lost 3 bases, J lost 0 bases, and 3 bases lay in between. Germline V gene sequence: CDR1 MRHNA, CDR2 SNTAGT.

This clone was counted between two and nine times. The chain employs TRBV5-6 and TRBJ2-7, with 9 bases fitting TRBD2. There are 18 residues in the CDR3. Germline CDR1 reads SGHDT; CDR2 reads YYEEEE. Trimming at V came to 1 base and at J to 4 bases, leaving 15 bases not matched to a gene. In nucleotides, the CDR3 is TGTGCCAGCAGCTTGACGGGACGCGGGGGGGCCCTAGGGTACGAGCAGTACTTC. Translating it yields CASSLTGRGGALGYEQYF.

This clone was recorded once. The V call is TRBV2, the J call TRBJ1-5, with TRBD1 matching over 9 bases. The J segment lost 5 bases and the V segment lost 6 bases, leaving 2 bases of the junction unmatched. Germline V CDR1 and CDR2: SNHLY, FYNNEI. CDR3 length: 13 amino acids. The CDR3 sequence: CASRRTGDQPQHF. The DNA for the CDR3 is TGTGCCAGCAGAAGGACAGGGGATCAGCCCCAGCATTTT.

The CDR3 spells CASSLIGTGNTEAFF. The DNA of the CDR3 is TGTGCCAGCAGCCTCATCGGGACTGGGAACACTGAAGCTTTCTTT. The rearrangement links TRBV7-3 to TRBJ1-1, with D maybe TRBD1 (5 bases). The CDR3 totals 15 residues. Germline lookup yields CDR1 SGHTA and CDR2 FQGTGA. The V and J ends lost 5 bases and 1 base respectively, with 14 bases between them.

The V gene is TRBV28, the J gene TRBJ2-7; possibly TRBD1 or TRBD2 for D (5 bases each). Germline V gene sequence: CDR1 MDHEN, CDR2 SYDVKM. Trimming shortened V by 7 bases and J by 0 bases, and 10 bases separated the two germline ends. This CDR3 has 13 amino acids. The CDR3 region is CASTPGTSYEQYF. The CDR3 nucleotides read TGTGCCAGCACCCCCGGGACCTCCTACGAGCAGTACTTC. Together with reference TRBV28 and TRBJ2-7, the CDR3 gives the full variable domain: DVKVTQSSRYLVKRTGEKVFLECVQDMDHENMFWYRQDPGLGLRLIYFSYDVKMKEKGDIPEGYSVSREKKERFSLILESASTNQTSMYLCASTPGTSYEQYFGPGTRLTVT.

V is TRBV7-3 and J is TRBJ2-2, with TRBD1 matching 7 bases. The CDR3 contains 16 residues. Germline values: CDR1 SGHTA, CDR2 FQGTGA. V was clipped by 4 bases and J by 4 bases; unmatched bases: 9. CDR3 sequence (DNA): TGTGCCAGCAGCTCGACCCCGACAGGGATCACCGGGGAGCTGTTTTTT. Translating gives CASSSTPTGITGELFF.

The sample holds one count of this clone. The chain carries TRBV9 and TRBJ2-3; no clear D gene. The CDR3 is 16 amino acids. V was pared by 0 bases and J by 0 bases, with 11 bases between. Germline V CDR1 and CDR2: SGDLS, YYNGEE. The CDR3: CASSVETTFSTDTQYF. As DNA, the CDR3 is TGTGCCAGCAGCGTAGAAACCACGTTTAGCACAGATACGCAGTATTTT.

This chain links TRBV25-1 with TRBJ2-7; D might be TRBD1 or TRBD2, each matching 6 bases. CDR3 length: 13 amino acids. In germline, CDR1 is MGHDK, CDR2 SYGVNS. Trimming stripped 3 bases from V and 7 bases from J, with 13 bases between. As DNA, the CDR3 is TGTGCCAGCAGTGATAAGGGGGGTTGGGAGCAGTACTTC. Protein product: CASSDKGGWEQYF.

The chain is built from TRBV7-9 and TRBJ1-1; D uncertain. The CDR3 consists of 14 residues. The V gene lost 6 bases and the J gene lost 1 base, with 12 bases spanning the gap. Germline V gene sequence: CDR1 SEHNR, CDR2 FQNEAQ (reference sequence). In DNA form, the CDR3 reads TGTGCCAGCAGGTCGGCGGGCGGGAACACTGAAGCTTTCTTT. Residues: CASRSAGGNTEAFF.

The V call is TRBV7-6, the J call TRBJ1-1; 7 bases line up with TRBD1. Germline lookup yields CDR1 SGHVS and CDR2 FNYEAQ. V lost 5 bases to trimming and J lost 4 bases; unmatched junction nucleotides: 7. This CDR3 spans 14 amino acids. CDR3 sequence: CASSAGTALTEAFF. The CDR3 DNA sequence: TGTGCCAGCAGCGCCGGGACAGCCCTCACTGAAGCTTTCTTT.

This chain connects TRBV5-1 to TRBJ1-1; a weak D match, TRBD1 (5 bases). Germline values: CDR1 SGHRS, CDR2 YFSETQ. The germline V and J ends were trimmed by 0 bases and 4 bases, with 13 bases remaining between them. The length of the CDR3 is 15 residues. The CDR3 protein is CASSLAVQGGTEAFF. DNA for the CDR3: TGCGCCAGCAGCTTGGCCGTGCAGGGTGGCACTGAAGCTTTCTTT. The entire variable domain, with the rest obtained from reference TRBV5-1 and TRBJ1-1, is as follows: KAGVTQTPRYLIKTRGQQVTLSCSPISGHRSVSWYQQTPGQGLQFLFEYFSETQRNKGNFPGRFSGRQFSNSRSEMNVSTLELGDSALYLCASSLAVQGGTEAFFGQGTRLTVV.

CDR3 nucleotide sequence: TGTGCCATCAGTGAGGTTCTAGCGGGGGAGAGCACAGATACGCAGTATTTT. Protein: CAISEVLAGESTDTQYF. The chain joins TRBV10-3 to TRBJ2-3; 10 bases map to TRBD2. The V gene end was trimmed by 2 bases and the J gene end by 0 bases; junction bases not matched to a gene: 5. The CDR3 has 17 amino acids. Germline-derived CDR1 and CDR2 are ENHRY and SYGVKD.

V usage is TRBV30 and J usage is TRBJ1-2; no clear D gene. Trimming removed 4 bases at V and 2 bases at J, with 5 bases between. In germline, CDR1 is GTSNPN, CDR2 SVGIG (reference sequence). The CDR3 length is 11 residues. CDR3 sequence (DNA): TGTGCCTGGACGGAAAACTATGGCTACACCTTC. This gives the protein CAWTENYGYTF.

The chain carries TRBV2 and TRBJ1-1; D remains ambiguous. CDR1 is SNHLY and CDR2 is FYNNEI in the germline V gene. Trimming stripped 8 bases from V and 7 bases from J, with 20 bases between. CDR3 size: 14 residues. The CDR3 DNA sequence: TGTGCCAGCTACCGCGGACTGCGACATGATGAAGCTTTCTTT. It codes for CASYRGLRHDEAFF.

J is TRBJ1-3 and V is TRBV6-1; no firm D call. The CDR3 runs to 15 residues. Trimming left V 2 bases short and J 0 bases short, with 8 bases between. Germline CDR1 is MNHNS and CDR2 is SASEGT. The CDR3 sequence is CASSETWVSGNTIYF. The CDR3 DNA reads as TGTGCCAGCAGTGAAACGTGGGTCTCTGGAAACACCATATATTTT.

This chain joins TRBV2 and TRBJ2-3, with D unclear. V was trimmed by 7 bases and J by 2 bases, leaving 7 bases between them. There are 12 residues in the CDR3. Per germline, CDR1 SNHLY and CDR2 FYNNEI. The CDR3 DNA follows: TGTGCCAGCATGTCTTCCACAGATACGCAGTATTTT. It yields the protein CASMSSTDTQYF.

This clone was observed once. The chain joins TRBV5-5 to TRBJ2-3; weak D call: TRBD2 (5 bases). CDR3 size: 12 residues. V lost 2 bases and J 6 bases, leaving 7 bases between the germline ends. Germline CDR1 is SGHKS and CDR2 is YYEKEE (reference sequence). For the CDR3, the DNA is TGTGCCAGCAGCTTAAAGCGGGATACGCAGTATTTT. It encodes CASSLKRDTQYF.

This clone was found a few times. The CDR3, as DNA: TGCGCCAGCAGCCCGGGACAGGGATACAATGAGCAGTTCTTC. This gives the protein CASSPGQGYNEQFF. The chain joins TRBV4-1 to TRBJ2-1; 9 bases match TRBD1. CDR1 and CDR2 (germline): MGHRA, YSYEKL. V trimming: 4 bases; J trimming: 4 bases; junction bases outside the gene matches: 2. This CDR3 region has 14 residues.

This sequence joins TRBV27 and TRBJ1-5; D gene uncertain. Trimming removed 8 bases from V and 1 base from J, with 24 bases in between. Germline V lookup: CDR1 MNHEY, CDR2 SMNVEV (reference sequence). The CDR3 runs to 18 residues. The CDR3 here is CASGSHPDGEASNQPQHF. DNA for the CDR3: TGTGCCAGCGGATCTCATCCGGACGGGGAGGCGAGCAATCAGCCCCAGCATTTT.

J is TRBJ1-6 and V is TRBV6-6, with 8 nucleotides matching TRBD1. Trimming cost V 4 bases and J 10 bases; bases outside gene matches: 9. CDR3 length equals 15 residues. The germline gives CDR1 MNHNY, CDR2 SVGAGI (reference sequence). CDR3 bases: TGTGCCAGCAGTTTCCCAGGACAGGGAACCTCACCCCTCCACTTT. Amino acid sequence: CASSFPGQGTSPLHF.

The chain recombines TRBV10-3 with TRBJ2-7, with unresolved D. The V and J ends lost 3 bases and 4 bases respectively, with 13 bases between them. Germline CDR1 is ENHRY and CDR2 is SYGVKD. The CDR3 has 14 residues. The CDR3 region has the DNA TGTGCCATCAGTGACGGGTCTCCCCATTACGAGCAGTACTTC. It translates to CAISDGSPHYEQYF.

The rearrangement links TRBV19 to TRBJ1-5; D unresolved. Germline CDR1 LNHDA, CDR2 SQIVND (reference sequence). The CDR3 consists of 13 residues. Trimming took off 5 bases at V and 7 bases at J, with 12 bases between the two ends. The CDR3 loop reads CASSLEGRQPQHF. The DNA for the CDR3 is TGTGCCAGTAGTCTCGAAGGACGACAGCCCCAGCATTTT.

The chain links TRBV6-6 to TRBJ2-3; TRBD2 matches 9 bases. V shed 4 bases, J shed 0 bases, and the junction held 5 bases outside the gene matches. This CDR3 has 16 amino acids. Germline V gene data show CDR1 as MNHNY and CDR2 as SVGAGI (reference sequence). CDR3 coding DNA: TGTGCCAGCAGTTCTGATAGCGGGGGAAGCACAGATACGCAGTATTTT. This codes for CASSSDSGGSTDTQYF.

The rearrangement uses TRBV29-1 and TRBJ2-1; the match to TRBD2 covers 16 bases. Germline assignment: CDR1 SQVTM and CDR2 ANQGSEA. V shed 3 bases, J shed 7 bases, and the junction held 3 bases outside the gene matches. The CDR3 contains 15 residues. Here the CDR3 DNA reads TGCAGCGTTGAGGGGACTAGCGGGGGGGGGAATGAGCAGTTCTTC. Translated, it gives CSVEGTSGGGNEQFF.

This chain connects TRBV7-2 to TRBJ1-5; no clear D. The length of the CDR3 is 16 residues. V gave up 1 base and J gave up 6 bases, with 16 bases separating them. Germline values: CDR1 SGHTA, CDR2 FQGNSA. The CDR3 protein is CASSLVGLAVGQPQHF. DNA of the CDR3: TGTGCCAGCAGCTTAGTGGGTTTGGCAGTCGGTCAGCCCCAGCATTTT. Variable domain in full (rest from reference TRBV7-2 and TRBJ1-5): GAGVSQSPSNKVTEKGKDVELRCDPISGHTALYWYRQSLGQGLEFLIYFQGNSAPDKSGLPSDRFSAERTGGSVSTLTIQRTQQEDSAVYLCASSLVGLAVGQPQHFGDGTRLSIL.

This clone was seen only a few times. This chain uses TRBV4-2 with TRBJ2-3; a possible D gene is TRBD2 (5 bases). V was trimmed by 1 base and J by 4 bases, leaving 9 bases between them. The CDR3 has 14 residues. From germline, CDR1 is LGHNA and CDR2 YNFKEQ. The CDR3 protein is CASSQAGWSDTQYF. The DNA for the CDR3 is TGTGCCAGCAGCCAAGCGGGGTGGTCAGATACGCAGTATTTT.